This T cell receptor beta chain emerged from a study of a mutant IDH1 vaccine in newly diagnosed glioma. Clones were sequenced by immunoSEQ multiplex PCR, and TCRdb holds only the in-frame ones, with some missing. The table includes tens of thousands of clones, about 88% detected once. Stated time point: week 47, end of study. Topical imiquimod accompanied each vaccine dose, which consisted of 300 ug of mutant IDH1 20-mer peptide. Of note for this clone: The antigen is undetermined.

This CDR3 has 16 residues. Germline assignment: CDR1 MNHEY and CDR2 SMNVEV (reference sequence). Germline trimming cut 5 bases from V and 8 bases from J; bases unmatched to any gene: 14. The input for sequencing was PBMCs, taken from a glioma patient whose treatment included an IDH1 peptide vaccine. The genes are TRBV27 and TRBJ2-1; 8 bases fit TRBD2. This clonotype originated in a woman in her twenties or thirties with glioma. Some clones in this sample may be carry-over from other donors' samples. CDR3 residues: CASSPPQREIVDEQFF. The CDR3 coding sequence is TGTGCCAGCAGTCCACCCCAGCGGGAGATCGTCGATGAGCAGTTCTTC.